Shown below are 10 T cell receptor beta chains from a single sample sequenced in a study of T cell responses to AZD1222 COVID-19 vaccine (dated by TCRdb to about 2021). The sample's time point label is to be understood as: baseline before first vaccination. Library generation was performed with the immunoSEQ multiplex PCR assay. TCRdb limited this immuneACCESS table to in-frame rearrangements with V and J called. A share of clones is missing; checked studies link under half to unresolved V genes, and the rest is unexplained. In this sample the table shows 90,000 to 120,000 clones, under 95% of which occur a single time. Of the sample, roughly a fifth is held by the ten largest clones. The material was peripheral blood, obtained on day 0 of AZD1222 vaccination. These receptors all come from an adult in good health.

The chain recombines TRBV2 with TRBJ1-2; weak D call: TRBD1 (5 bases). V was trimmed by 6 bases and J by 4 bases, leaving 18 bases between them. The CDR3 spans 15 residues. The germline V gene encodes CDR1 SNHLY and CDR2 FYNNEI. The CDR3 coding sequence is TGTGCCAGCAGAGCTACCCCAGGGTTCTCCTATGGCTACACCTTC. Protein: CASRATPGFSYGYTF.

V usage is TRBV5-6 and J usage is TRBJ2-1; no reliable D call. Germline CDR1 and CDR2: SGHDT and YYEEEE. V shed 4 bases and J shed 0 bases, with 11 bases lying between them. The CDR3 loop spans 15 amino acids. The CDR3 loop reads CASSLGFDSYNEQFF. The CDR3 coding sequence is TGTGCCAGCAGCCTCGGGTTCGACTCCTACAATGAGCAGTTCTTC.

In DNA form, the CDR3 reads TGTGCCTGTACAATAGGGGGAAACACCATATATTTT. This codes for CACTIGGNTIYF. The chain has TRBV30 and TRBJ1-3; D remains unclear. This CDR3 region has 12 residues. Germline CDR1 is GTSNPN and CDR2 is SVGIG (reference sequence). Trimming stripped 6 bases from V and 4 bases from J, with 10 bases between. The full variable domain, rest sourced from reference TRBV30 and TRBJ1-3, is SQTIHQWPATLVQPVGSPLSLECTVEGTSNPNLYWYRQAAGRGLQLLFYSVGIGQISSEVPQNLSASRPQDRQFILSSKKLLLSDSGFYLCACTIGGNTIYFGEGSWLTVV.

The chain combines TRBV6-5 with TRBJ1-3; D gene unclear. With 2 bases removed from V and 0 bases from J, the gap between germline ends came to 8 bases. Germline CDR1 reads MNHEY; CDR2 reads SVGAGI. This CDR3 comprises 15 residues. The CDR3 bases are TGTGCCAGCAGTTACCGTCGCGACTCTGGAAACACCATATATTTT. Its translation is CASSYRRDSGNTIYF.

This sequence joins TRBV7-9 and TRBJ1-5; D unresolved. Germline CDR1 reads SEHNR; CDR2 reads FQNEAQ (reference sequence). V lost 5 bases and J 8 bases, leaving 10 bases between the germline ends. The CDR3 length is 12 residues. The CDR3 DNA follows: TGTGCCAGCAGCCCGGGTTCTGAGCCCCAGCATTTT. Translated, it gives CASSPGSEPQHF.

V gene TRBV29-1 combines with J gene TRBJ1-2; 7 bases fit TRBD1. CDR3 size: 13 residues. Germline CDR1 reads SQVTM; CDR2 reads ANQGSEA. After removal of 6 bases from V and 1 base from J, the junction contained 5 bases not matched to a gene. CDR3 in amino acids: CSVGQNSNYGYTF. The CDR3 bases are TGCAGCGTGGGACAGAACAGTAACTATGGCTACACCTTC.

The chain joins TRBV5-1 to TRBJ2-5; D is unresolved. The CDR3 is 13 residues long. V lost 4 bases and J 3 bases, leaving 10 bases between the germline ends. From germline, CDR1 is SGHRS and CDR2 YFSETQ. The CDR3 DNA reads as TGCGCCAGCAGCCCTCTGGGCGAAGAGACCCAGTACTTC. Its protein is CASSPLGEETQYF. Looking up the rest from reference TRBV5-1 and TRBJ2-5 gives the full variable domain: KAGVTQTPRYLIKTRGQQVTLSCSPISGHRSVSWYQQTPGQGLQFLFEYFSETQRNKGNFPGRFSGRQFSNSRSEMNVSTLELGDSALYLCASSPLGEETQYFGPGTRLLVL.

The chain joins TRBV7-2 to TRBJ2-5; D remains ambiguous. Trimming left V 2 bases short and J 4 bases short, with 11 bases between. Germline assignment: CDR1 SGHTA and CDR2 FQGNSA. This CDR3 region has 14 residues. For the CDR3, the DNA is TGTGCCAGCAGCTTATATCTCTCCGTAGAGACCCAGTACTTC. Residues: CASSLYLSVETQYF.

The chain couples TRBV12-3 or TRBV12-4 to TRBJ2-3; 7 nucleotides align to TRBD2. CDR3 length: 12 residues. The J segment lost 6 bases and the V segment lost 5 bases, leaving 2 bases of the junction unmatched. CDR3 region: CASSPGRDTQYF. The CDR3 bases are TGTGCCAGCAGTCCCGGGAGGGATACGCAGTATTTT.

V gene TRBV7-2 combines with J gene TRBJ1-1, with unresolved D. With 3 bases removed from V and 3 bases from J, the gap between germline ends came to 8 bases. This CDR3 region has 13 residues. Germline V gene lookup returns CDR1 SGHTA and CDR2 FQGNSA. CDR3 nucleotides: TGTGCCAGCAGCTTCGGGAGGGACACTGAAGCTTTCTTT. This translates into CASSFGRDTEAFF.